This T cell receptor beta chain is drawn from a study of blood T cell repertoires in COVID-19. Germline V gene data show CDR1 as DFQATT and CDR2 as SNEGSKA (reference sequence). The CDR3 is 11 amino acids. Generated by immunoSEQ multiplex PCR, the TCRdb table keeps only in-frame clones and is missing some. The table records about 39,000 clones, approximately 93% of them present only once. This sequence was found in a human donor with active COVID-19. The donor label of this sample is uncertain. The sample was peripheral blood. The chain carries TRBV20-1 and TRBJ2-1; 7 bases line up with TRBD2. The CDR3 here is CSTSARNEQFF. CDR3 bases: TGCAGCACTAGCGCCCGCAATGAGCAGTTCTTC.